Each of the 27 T cell receptor beta chains below was sequenced from the same sample in a study of Graves' ophthalmopathy and Graves' hyperthyroidism. Researchers took RNA transcripts and amplified TCR beta CDR3 regions from them. HTBI primers primed a first-round RT-PCR, and a second-round multiplex PCR followed. Using its own MiXCR run on the multiplex PCR reads, TCRdb lists one record per CDR3 protein. There are about 640,000 distinct CDR3 sequences in the sample; about 38% occur only once, and around 3% lies in the top ten. The sample taken for sequencing was peripheral blood. Receptor source: an adult man with Graves' ophthalmopathy.

The V call is TRBV6-5, the J call TRBJ1-1; weak D call: TRBD1 (5 bases). CDR1 is MNHEY, CDR2 SVGAGI, per germline. V lost 5 bases, J lost 7 bases, and 17 bases lay in between. CDR3 length: 14 amino acids. This CDR3 reads CASSLDGDAYEAFF. For the CDR3, the DNA is TGTGCCAGCAGTCTAGACGGGGACGCTTATGAAGCTTTCTTT.

This clonotype came up many times. This chain connects TRBV6-6 to TRBJ1-5; no clear D. Germline CDR1 MNHNY, CDR2 SVGAGI (reference sequence). The CDR3 covers 14 residues. V was trimmed by 2 bases and J by 5 bases, leaving 10 bases between them. The CDR3 protein is CASSYDARHQPQHF. CDR3 sequence (DNA): TGTGCCAGCAGTTACGACGCCAGACATCAGCCCCAGCATTTT.

CDR3 sequence: CATSSPFVGGTGELFF. The DNA for the CDR3 is TGTGCCACCAGCAGCCCCTTCGTGGGGGGGACCGGGGAGCTGTTTTTT. The chain links TRBV15 to TRBJ2-2; TRBD2 matches at 7 bases. The CDR3 covers 16 residues. V lost 3 bases to trimming and J lost 5 bases; unmatched junction nucleotides: 9. Germline V gives CDR1 LNHNV, CDR2 YYDKDF (reference sequence).

This clonotype came up a few times. V usage is TRBV6-5 and J usage is TRBJ2-7, with D perhaps matching TRBD1 (5 bases). Germline CDR1 reads MNHEY; CDR2 reads SVGAGI. This CDR3 contains 14 residues. Deletions cut 7 bases from V and 5 bases from J, with 18 bases between. Written as DNA, the CDR3 is TGTGCCAGCAAAGGGGTAAGGGTCTGGCACGAGCAGTACTTC. Its protein is CASKGVRVWHEQYF.

This sequence joins TRBV12-3 or TRBV12-4 and TRBJ1-3; perhaps TRBD1 as D (6 bases). The germline V and J ends were trimmed by 5 bases and 0 bases, with 11 bases remaining between them. The CDR3 extends over 15 amino acids. This CDR3 reads CASSRGQTSGNTIYF. As DNA, the CDR3 is TGTGCCAGCAGTAGAGGACAGACCTCTGGAAACACCATATATTTT.

This clonotype was detected many times. V and J are TRBV7-3 and TRBJ2-2; D unresolved. Germline CDR1 and CDR2: SGHTA and FQGTGA. Trimming pared 1 base from V and 3 bases from J, leaving 15 bases between. The CDR3 is 17 residues long. CDR3 sequence: CASSLNTLDSYTGELFF. The CDR3 coding sequence is TGTGCCAGCAGCTTAAATACTCTTGACTCGTACACCGGGGAGCTGTTTTTT.

The gene calls are TRBV5-1 and TRBJ2-7, with D uncertain. The ends were cut back, 1 base at V and 3 bases at J, with 17 bases in the middle. The germline V gene encodes CDR1 SGHRS and CDR2 YFSETQ. This CDR3 spans 16 amino acids. In nucleotides, the CDR3 is TGCGCCAGCAGCTTGTTAACCCCGAGGATAGACTACGAGCAGTACTTC. Its protein is CASSLLTPRIDYEQYF. The full variable domain, its missing parts supplied by reference TRBV5-1 and TRBJ2-7, is KAGVTQTPRYLIKTRGQQVTLSCSPISGHRSVSWYQQTPGQGLQFLFEYFSETQRNKGNFPGRFSGRQFSNSRSEMNVSTLELGDSALYLCASSLLTPRIDYEQYFGPGTRLTVT.

This clonotype was seen many times. This chain joins TRBV6-5 and TRBJ1-6; no clear D. V lost 2 bases, J lost 6 bases, and 5 bases lay in between. The CDR3 has 13 residues. Germline V lookup: CDR1 MNHEY, CDR2 SVGAGI. The CDR3 region is CASSYDINSPLHF. The CDR3 DNA follows: TGTGCCAGCAGTTACGACATTAATTCACCCCTCCACTTT.

This clonotype occurred many times. J is TRBJ1-3 and V is TRBV20-1; D is unresolved. The CDR3 loop spans 14 amino acids. The V and J ends lost 1 base and 0 bases respectively, with 7 bases between them. Germline V lookup: CDR1 DFQATT, CDR2 SNEGSKA (reference sequence). The DNA of the CDR3 is TGCAGTGCTAGAGGACACCTCTCTGGAAACACCATATATTTT. Translated: CSARGHLSGNTIYF.

On this clonotype itself: The junction departs from the called germline gene at one end, perhaps through a read error. The chain carries TRBV7-9 and TRBJ1-2; perhaps TRBD1 as D (5 bases). The germline V gene encodes CDR1 SEHNR and CDR2 FQNEAQ (reference sequence). This CDR3 contains 14 residues. The CDR3 sequence: CASSVGGSAYGYTF. The CDR3 DNA sequence: TGTGCTAGCAGCGTTGGGGGTAGTGCCTATGGCTACACCTTC.

V is TRBV7-9 and J is TRBJ2-3, with TRBD2 matching over 11 bases. CDR1 and CDR2 from the germline V gene are SEHNR and FQNEAQ (reference sequence). The CDR3 length is 15 residues. V lost 3 bases to trimming and J lost 8 bases; unmatched junction nucleotides: 7. The CDR3 loop reads CASSFSGGAVGTQYF. CDR3 nucleotides: TGTGCCAGCAGCTTTAGCGGGGGGGCCGTAGGTACGCAGTATTTT.

Points on this clonotype: A read error may explain this, as a much larger clone is one base away. Because the CDR3 is missing its conserved closing phenylalanine or tryptophan, this is likely a read error. The chain joins TRBV7-2 to TRBJ2-5; 8 bases align to TRBD1. With 4 bases clipped from V and 4 bases from J, the junction kept 11 bases outside the gene matches. This CDR3 region has 16 residues. Per the germline V gene, CDR1 is SGHTA and CDR2 is FQGNSA. In DNA, the CDR3 is TGTGCCAGCAGCTCGGGTGGCAGGGGGCTAGGAGAGACCCAGTACCTC. This translates into CASSSGGRGLGETQYL.

This clonotype was counted at least ten times. V and J are TRBV25-1 and TRBJ2-3; D uncertain. Trimming took 7 bases from V and 5 from J, leaving 13 bases between them. Germline CDR1 and CDR2: MGHDK and SYGVNS. The CDR3 loop spans 13 amino acids. The CDR3: CASTPIAEDTQYF. In DNA form, the CDR3 reads TGTGCCAGCACCCCAATCGCAGAAGATACGCAGTATTTT.

This clonotype was found a few times. The chain employs TRBV5-1 and TRBJ2-5; 7 bases agree with TRBD1. This CDR3 is built from 14 residues. V lost 4 bases, J lost 5 bases, and 8 bases stayed unmatched. Germline CDR1 and CDR2: SGHRS and YFSETQ. CDR3 residues: CASSADRDLETQYF. The CDR3 bases are TGCGCCAGCAGCGCCGACAGGGATCTGGAGACCCAGTACTTC.

The chain is built from TRBV29-1 and TRBJ1-3, with TRBD1 identical over 9 bases. V gave up 7 bases and J gave up 7 bases; unmatched junction bases: 8. The CDR3 has 13 amino acids. Germline CDR1 and CDR2: SQVTM and ANQGSEA. CDR3 DNA: TGCAGCGCCCGGGGAGGACAGGGGAACACCATATATTTT. Amino acid sequence: CSARGGQGNTIYF.

This clonotype was counted between two and nine times. CDR3 loop: CASSLMGITNYGYTF. The CDR3 nucleotides read TGTGCCAGCAGCTTGATGGGGATTACTAACTATGGCTACACCTTC. This sequence joins TRBV5-4 and TRBJ1-2; no firm D call. Germline V gene data show CDR1 as SGHNT and CDR2 as YYREEE (reference sequence). CDR3 length equals 15 residues. The V and J ends lost 1 base and 0 bases respectively, with 10 bases between them.

CDR3 sequence reads: CAIGDRTMNTEAFF. CDR3 sequence (DNA): TGTGCCATCGGGGATAGAACTATGAACACTGAAGCTTTCTTT. The V call is TRBV10-3, the J call TRBJ1-1; D gene uncertain. The CDR3 is made up of 14 amino acids. Looked up from germline, CDR1 is ENHRY and CDR2 is SYGVKD. Trimming left V 8 bases short and J 0 bases short, with 13 bases between.

The chain combines TRBV7-9 with TRBJ1-4; D is unresolved. The length of the CDR3 is 13 residues. V lost 5 bases and J 8 bases, leaving 12 bases between the germline ends. CDR1 is SEHNR, CDR2 FQNEAQ, per germline (reference sequence). Here the CDR3 reads CASSPSAREKLFF. The CDR3 bases are TGTGCCAGCAGCCCCTCGGCCAGGGAAAAACTGTTTTTT.

The CDR3 spells CAWSTGGGWEPQHF. The CDR3 DNA reads as TGTGCCTGGAGCACAGGGGGGGGGTGGGAGCCCCAGCATTTT. The rearrangement uses TRBV7-9 and TRBJ1-5; 8 nucleotides agree with TRBD1. CDR1 and CDR2 from the germline V gene are SEHNR and FQNEAQ (reference sequence). After removal of 11 bases from V and 8 bases from J, the junction contained 14 bases not matched to a gene. This CDR3 is built from 14 residues.

This clonotype was observed a single time. The J gene is TRBJ1-4, the V gene TRBV29-1; the match to TRBD1 covers 10 bases. With V trimmed by 7 bases and J by 8 bases, 4 bases remained unmatched. Per the germline V gene, CDR1 is SQVTM and CDR2 is ANQGSEA. The CDR3 runs 12 residues. CDR3 DNA: TGCAGCGGGGGACAGGGGAGGGAAAAACTGTTTTTT. Translation gives CSGGQGREKLFF.

In its sample, this clonotype was seen many times. The chain has TRBV6-5 and TRBJ1-5; the D gene is possibly TRBD1 (5 bases). Germline V CDR1 and CDR2: MNHEY, SVGAGI. The CDR3 extends over 14 amino acids. V was shortened by 6 bases and J by 2 bases, with 11 bases between the two germline ends. The CDR3 bases are TGTGCCAGCAGACCCACAGGACGCAATCAGCCCCAGCATTTT. It specifies CASRPTGRNQPQHF.

To note about this clonotype: This could be a read error, since a much larger clone is one nucleotide away. The chain combines TRBV20-1 with TRBJ2-7, with TRBD1 as a possible D gene (6 bases). CDR1 is DFQATT and CDR2 is SNEGSKA in the germline V gene (reference sequence). The CDR3 runs 12 residues. CDR3 sequence: CSTSLQGYEQYF. The CDR3 DNA is TGCAGTACTAGTTTACAGGGCTACGAGCAGTACTTC.

The chain recombines TRBV29-1 with TRBJ1-4; D is unresolved. CDR1 is SQVTM and CDR2 is ANQGSEA in the germline V gene. V lost 3 bases, J lost 8 bases, and 4 bases lay in between. The length of the CDR3 is 10 residues. The CDR3 region is CSVELEKLFF. CDR3 DNA sequence: TGCAGCGTTGAGTTGGAAAAACTGTTTTTT.

This clonotype was detected a few times. The chain carries TRBV7-6 and TRBJ2-7; weak D call: TRBD1 (6 bases). V was pared by 1 base and J by 3 bases, with 10 bases between. This CDR3 has 14 amino acids. Germline loops: CDR1 SGHVS, CDR2 FNYEAQ. CDR3 DNA: TGTGCCAGCAGCTTAGACAGGGTAGGCTACGAGCAGTACTTC. Protein: CASSLDRVGYEQYF. The full variable domain, in which reference TRBV7-6 and TRBJ2-7 provide the parts outside the CDR3, is GAGVSQSPRYKVTKRGQDVALRCDPISGHVSLYWYRQALGQGPEFLTYFNYEAQQDKSGLPNDRFSAERPEGSISTLTIQRTEQRDSAMYRCASSLDRVGYEQYFGPGTRLTVT.

DNA of the CDR3: TGTGCCAGCAGCTTGGGCGCAGGGGAAGGTGAAAAACTGTTTTTT. This sequence encodes CASSLGAGEGEKLFF. The V and J genes are TRBV11-2 and TRBJ1-4; possible D gene TRBD1, 6 bases. Per the germline V gene, CDR1 is SGHAT and CDR2 is FQNNGV. This CDR3 is built from 15 residues. Trimming took 3 bases from V and 7 from J, leaving 15 bases between them.

This clonotype was picked up many times. The gene calls are TRBV6-5 and TRBJ1-5; D is uncertain. Trimming cost V 7 bases and J 6 bases, with 7 bases left between them. Germline V gives CDR1 MNHEY, CDR2 SVGAGI. This CDR3 has 11 amino acids. As DNA, the CDR3 is TGTGCCAGCATCATCTGTCAGCCCCAGCATTTT. Protein sequence: CASIICQPQHF.

This clonotype was picked up many times. The chain carries TRBV25-1 and TRBJ2-7; 9 nucleotides align to TRBD1. CDR1 and CDR2 (germline): MGHDK, SYGVNS. This CDR3 has 15 residues. With V trimmed by 4 bases and J by 6 bases, 10 bases remained unmatched. CDR3 sequence reads: CASSASRTGVGEQYF. The CDR3 DNA follows: TGTGCCAGCAGTGCATCCCGGACAGGGGTGGGCGAGCAGTACTTC.